Listed below are T cell receptor beta chains from one sample, sequenced in a study of blood T cell repertoires in COVID-19. Data came from immunoSEQ multiplex PCR; TCRdb stores just in-frame clones and leaves some out. The profile shows 120,000 to 150,000 clones, 80% to 90% of them singletons. Specimen: peripheral blood. These receptors came from a man between 18 and 29 years old with COVID-19, enrolled during active disease. CDR3s leave out the opening cysteine and the closing phenylalanine or tryptophan. Fields, in order: clone size, V gene, J gene, CDR3 protein. The listing skips clone size in some rows; elsewhere it reads once, few, many or a size class.

clone_size: -; v_call: TRBV7-2; j_call: TRBJ2-3; cdr3_aa: ASSLVGTAQY
clone_size: -; v_call: TRBV28; j_call: TRBJ1-4; cdr3_aa: ASSLYRGTTNEKLL
clone_size: -; v_call: TRBV7-2; j_call: TRBJ1-1; cdr3_aa: ASSLVAGWSAEAF
clone_size: -; v_call: TRBV30; j_call: TRBJ2-2; cdr3_aa: AWSSEPDTGELF
clone_size: once; v_call: TRBV25-1; j_call: TRBJ1-4; cdr3_aa: ASSDQDRGFEKLL
clone_size: -; v_call: TRBV7-9; j_call: TRBJ2-7; cdr3_aa: ASSLIDFRREAYEQY
clone_size: -; v_call: TRBV23-1; j_call: TRBJ2-2; cdr3_aa: ASSHPGQGGTGELF
clone_size: -; v_call: TRBV19; j_call: TRBJ1-5; cdr3_aa: ASSPPGGYQPQH
clone_size: -; v_call: TRBV4-3; j_call: TRBJ1-5; cdr3_aa: ASSQGSGGQPQH
clone_size: -; v_call: TRBV4-2; j_call: TRBJ2-3; cdr3_aa: ASSQGGRGTDTQY
clone_size: -; v_call: TRBV24-1; j_call: TRBJ2-2; cdr3_aa: ATSDTGLVAGELF
clone_size: -; v_call: TRBV7-9; j_call: TRBJ2-7; cdr3_aa: ASSLGSLGKQY
clone_size: -; v_call: TRBV19; j_call: TRBJ1-5; cdr3_aa: ASSIEVKGRANQPQH
clone_size: once; v_call: TRBV15; j_call: TRBJ2-2; cdr3_aa: ATSRDRGYRNGELF
clone_size: once; v_call: TRBV6-5; j_call: TRBJ2-7; cdr3_aa: ASSNGGGHEQY
clone_size: -; v_call: TRBV12-3/TRBV12-4; j_call: TRBJ1-1; cdr3_aa: VAGQNTEAF
clone_size: once; v_call: TRBV28; j_call: TRBJ1-1; cdr3_aa: ATAWDREEEAF
clone_size: -; v_call: TRBV7-9; j_call: TRBJ2-1; cdr3_aa: ASSSIQGLPWNEQF
clone_size: -; v_call: TRBV7-2; j_call: TRBJ1-4; cdr3_aa: ASTPWTGGSEKLF
clone_size: -; v_call: TRBV29-1; j_call: TRBJ2-1; cdr3_aa: SVEWRENEQF
clone_size: -; v_call: TRBV5-8; j_call: TRBJ2-7; cdr3_aa: ASSSRGISYEQY
clone_size: -; v_call: TRBV4-3; j_call: TRBJ2-5; cdr3_aa: ASSPGLAGGGETQY
clone_size: -; v_call: TRBV7-8; j_call: TRBJ1-5; cdr3_aa: ASSLGVGQPQH
clone_size: -; v_call: TRBV24-1; j_call: TRBJ2-3; cdr3_aa: ATSKRGTTDTQY
clone_size: -; v_call: TRBV24-1; j_call: TRBJ2-1; cdr3_aa: ATSDVGDRQRGYNEQF
clone_size: -; v_call: TRBV28; j_call: TRBJ1-1; cdr3_aa: ATFLQRNTEAF
clone_size: -; v_call: TRBV3-1/TRBV3-2; j_call: TRBJ2-2; cdr3_aa: ASSHFFPAGLENTGELF
clone_size: -; v_call: TRBV19; j_call: TRBJ2-7; cdr3_aa: ASASGSSYEQY
clone_size: once; v_call: TRBV2; j_call: TRBJ2-7; cdr3_aa: ASSEDRGGGEQY
clone_size: -; v_call: TRBV7-9; j_call: TRBJ1-1; cdr3_aa: ASSPGGRVGTEAF
clone_size: -; v_call: TRBV28; j_call: TRBJ1-5; cdr3_aa: ASSLGSRGQPQH
clone_size: -; v_call: TRBV28; j_call: TRBJ2-1; cdr3_aa: ASRPTSGTYNEQF
clone_size: -; v_call: TRBV30; j_call: TRBJ1-4; cdr3_aa: AWSANRGRGEKLF